The text below deals with one T cell receptor (beta chain). Categorization into cohorts depended on clinical history that participants reported. Resolution of symptoms, clearance, or two negative PCRs was present in recovered Cohort 3 donors. Germline loops: CDR1 LGHDT, CDR2 YNNKEL (reference sequence). Trimming took 1 base from V and 11 from J, leaving 14 bases between them. The CDR3 length is 13 residues. This record belongs to a study of blood T cell repertoires in COVID-19. Across the study: Acute and convalescent COVID-19 samples came from the United States, Italy and Spain.

In the authors' workflow: For nucleated cells, counts were estimated from reference gene primer amplification. Data came from immunoSEQ multiplex PCR; TCRdb stores just in-frame clones and leaves some out. That table gives V, J and clone size, and the DNA gave D and trimming. The sample contains 150,000 to 200,000 clones, more than 80% of which appear only once. This clonotype was obtained from a man aged 50 or older who had recovered from COVID-19. The rearrangement links TRBV3-1 (or the pseudogene TRBV3-2) to TRBJ1-1; a weak D match, TRBD1 (5 bases). The sequenced sample was PBMCs or T cells enriched from blood (not recorded which). CDR3 in amino acids: CASSQAGPVVAFF. CDR3 sequence (DNA): TGTGCCAGCAGCCAAGCAGGGCCCGTTGTCGCTTTCTTT.